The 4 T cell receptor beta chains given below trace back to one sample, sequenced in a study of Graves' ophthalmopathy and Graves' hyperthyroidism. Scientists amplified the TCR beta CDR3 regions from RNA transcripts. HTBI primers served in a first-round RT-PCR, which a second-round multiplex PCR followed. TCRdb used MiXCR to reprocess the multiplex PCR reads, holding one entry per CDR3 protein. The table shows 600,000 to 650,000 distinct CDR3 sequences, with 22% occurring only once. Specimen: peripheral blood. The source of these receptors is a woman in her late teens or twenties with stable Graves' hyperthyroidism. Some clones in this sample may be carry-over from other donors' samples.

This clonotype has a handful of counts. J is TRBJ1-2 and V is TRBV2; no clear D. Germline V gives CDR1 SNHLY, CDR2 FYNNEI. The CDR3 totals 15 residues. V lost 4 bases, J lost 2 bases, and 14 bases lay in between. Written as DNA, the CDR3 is TGTGCCAGCAGTGTGACGGTCTTCCCCAACTATGGCTACACCTTC. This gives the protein CASSVTVFPNYGYTF.

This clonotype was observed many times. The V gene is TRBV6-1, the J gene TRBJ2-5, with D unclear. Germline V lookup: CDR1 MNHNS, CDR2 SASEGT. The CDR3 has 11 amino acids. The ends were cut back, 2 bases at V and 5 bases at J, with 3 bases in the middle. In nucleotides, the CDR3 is TGTGCCAGCAGTGAATCGGAGACCCAGTACTTC. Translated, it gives CASSESETQYF.

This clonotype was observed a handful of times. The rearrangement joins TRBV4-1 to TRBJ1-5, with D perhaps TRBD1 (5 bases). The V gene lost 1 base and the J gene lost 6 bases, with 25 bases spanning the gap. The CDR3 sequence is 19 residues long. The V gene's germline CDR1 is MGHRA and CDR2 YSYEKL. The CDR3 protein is CASSQVPRALTAYSQPQHF. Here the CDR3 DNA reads TGCGCCAGCAGCCAAGTGCCGAGGGCCCTGACAGCGTACAGTCAGCCCCAGCATTTT.

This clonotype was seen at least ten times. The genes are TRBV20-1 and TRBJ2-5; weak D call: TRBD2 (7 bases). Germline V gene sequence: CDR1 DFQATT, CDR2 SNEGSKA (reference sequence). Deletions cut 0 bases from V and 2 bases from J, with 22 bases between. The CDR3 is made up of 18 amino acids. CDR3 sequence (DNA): TGCAGTGCTAGAGACCCAGCACGAGGGGGAGGGCCGCAAGAGACCCAGTACTTC. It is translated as CSARDPARGGGPQETQYF.